These 28 T cell receptor beta chains share one sample of origin, sequenced in a study of response to subunit inactivated influenza vaccine. TCRdb called the RT-PCR reads again in MiXCR, with one record for every CDR3 protein. The sample includes 150,000 to 200,000 distinct CDR3 sequences, around a tenth seen only once; the top ten take roughly a third. The sequencing here drew on CD8+ T cells sorted from PBMCs, taken about 24 months after vaccination. These receptors all stem from a man aged 45-69 years who received an inactivated influenza vaccine.

This clonotype was observed many times. This sequence joins TRBV2 and TRBJ2-3, with D perhaps TRBD2 (6 bases). CDR1 is SNHLY, CDR2 FYNNEI, per germline. V gave up 3 bases and J gave up 3 bases, with 13 bases separating them. The CDR3 sequence is 15 residues long. In DNA form, the CDR3 reads TGTGCCAGCAGTGAGCTAGCGTCCCTGACAGATACGCAGTATTTT. Encoded protein: CASSELASLTDTQYF.

This clonotype was counted ten times or more. The V call is TRBV7-8, the J call TRBJ2-1, with 8 nucleotides matching TRBD2. The V gene end was trimmed by 6 bases and the J gene end by 5 bases; junction bases not matched to a gene: 3. The CDR3 runs 13 residues. In germline, CDR1 is SGHVS, CDR2 FQNEAQ. The CDR3 DNA is TGTGCCAGCAGAGCGGGGGTTAACAATGAGCAGTTCTTC. This translates into CASRAGVNNEQFF.

The chain uses TRBV6-2 or TRBV6-3 and TRBJ2-4; 9 nucleotides align to TRBD1. Germline CDR1 is MNHEY and CDR2 is SVGEGT. Trimming at V came to 2 bases and at J to 0 bases, leaving 11 bases not matched to a gene. CDR3 length equals 19 residues. Here the CDR3 reads CASSYPRTGQGLAKNIQYF. CDR3 nucleotide sequence: TGTGCCAGCAGTTACCCCCGAACCGGACAGGGGCTAGCCAAAAACATTCAGTACTTC.

This clonotype appeared a few times. CDR3 residues: CASSLDTDTQYF. CDR3 coding DNA: TGTGCCAGCAGCTTGGACACAGATACGCAGTATTTT. V gene TRBV5-6 combines with J gene TRBJ2-3; D uncertain. The CDR3 sequence is 12 residues long. V was pared by 0 bases and J by 2 bases, with 1 base between. Per germline, CDR1 SGHDT and CDR2 YYEEEE. Variable domain in full (rest from reference TRBV5-6 and TRBJ2-3): DAGVTQSPTHLIKTRGQQVTLRCSPKSGHDTVSWYQQALGQGPQFIFQYYEEEERQRGNFPDRFSGHQFPNYSSELNVNALLLGDSALYLCASSLDTDTQYFGPGTRLTVL.

A few counts support this clonotype. The chain combines TRBV6-2 or TRBV6-3 with TRBJ2-7; 8 bases fit TRBD1. The CDR3 is 14 residues long. J gave up 5 bases and V 2 bases, and 5 bases lay outside the gene matches. Germline lookup yields CDR1 MNHEY and CDR2 SVGEGT. The CDR3 loop is CASSYAGQAHEQYF. CDR3 in DNA: TGTGCCAGCAGTTACGCGGGACAGGCCCACGAGCAGTACTTC.

The chain recombines TRBV2 with TRBJ1-2; 8 bases agree with TRBD1. The CDR3 is made up of 13 amino acids. The V and J ends lost 3 bases and 7 bases, in that order; junction bases with no gene match: 4. The germline gives CDR1 SNHLY, CDR2 FYNNEI. CDR3 DNA sequence: TGTGCCAGCAGTGATTCACAGGGGGTTGGCTACACCTTC. Residues: CASSDSQGVGYTF. Looking up the rest from reference TRBV2 and TRBJ1-2 gives the full variable domain: EPEVTQTPSHQVTQMGQEVILRCVPISNHLYFYWYRQILGQKVEFLVSFYNNEISEKSEIFDDQFSVERPDGSNFTLKIRSTKLEDSAMYFCASSDSQGVGYTFGSGTRLTVV.

This clonotype was recorded many times. The chain links TRBV29-1 to TRBJ2-1; tentatively, D is TRBD2 (7 bases). This CDR3 comprises 14 residues. With 7 bases removed from V and 4 bases from J, the gap between germline ends came to 17 bases. Germline lookup yields CDR1 SQVTM and CDR2 ANQGSEA. CDR3 in DNA: TGCAGCGGGATGGAGGGGGGGTCTTACAATGAGCAGTTCTTC. Protein product: CSGMEGGSYNEQFF.

This clonotype came up many times. The chain combines TRBV5-1 with TRBJ2-1, with D perhaps matching TRBD2 (5 bases). V lost 4 bases and J lost 9, with 23 bases in between. In germline, CDR1 is SGHRS, CDR2 YFSETQ. This CDR3 region has 16 residues. This CDR3 is CASSPRPAEVGGEQFF. DNA for the CDR3: TGCGCCAGCAGCCCTCGACCAGCGGAGGTCGGAGGTGAGCAGTTCTTC.

This clonotype was seen at least ten times. This rearrangement joins TRBV7-9 to TRBJ2-1; unclear D gene. Germline V gene lookup returns CDR1 SEHNR and CDR2 FQNEAQ (reference sequence). This CDR3 region has 13 residues. V was trimmed by 5 bases and J by 7 bases, leaving 12 bases between them. CDR3 loop: CASSPSDPNEQFF. CDR3 nucleotides: TGTGCCAGCAGCCCCTCCGACCCGAATGAGCAGTTCTTC.

This clonotype appeared a few times. V usage is TRBV29-1 and J usage is TRBJ2-5; no reliable D call. V gave up 7 bases and J gave up 5 bases, with 11 bases separating them. CDR1 is SQVTM and CDR2 is ANQGSEA in the germline V gene. The CDR3 has 11 residues. The CDR3 region has the DNA TGCAGCGCTACGGACGGGGAGACCCAGTACTTC. It yields the protein CSATDGETQYF.

This clonotype was seen a few times. The rearrangement joins TRBV10-3 to TRBJ2-1, with 8 bases matching TRBD2. Trimming cost V 2 bases and J 5 bases; bases outside gene matches: 8. The CDR3 consists of 16 residues. CDR1 is ENHRY, CDR2 SYGVKD, per germline. CDR3 sequence reads: CAISEPGGRPHNEQFF. DNA for the CDR3: TGTGCCATCAGTGAGCCGGGCGGGAGGCCCCACAATGAGCAGTTCTTC.

The chain has TRBV30 and TRBJ2-7; D gene unclear. There are 14 residues in the CDR3. Trimming took 0 bases from V and 0 from J, leaving 9 bases between them. Germline lookup yields CDR1 GTSNPN and CDR2 SVGIG (reference sequence). The DNA for the CDR3 is TGTGCCTGGAGTGTAGGCCTGTACTCCTACGAGCAGTACTTC. It translates to CAWSVGLYSYEQYF.

There are many counts of this clonotype. The rearrangement links TRBV7-9 to TRBJ2-5, with D tentatively TRBD1 (6 bases). The CDR3 extends over 14 amino acids. Between the trimmed V and J ends, which lost 5 bases and 4 bases, there was a span of 14 bases. The germline V gene encodes CDR1 SEHNR and CDR2 FQNEAQ (reference sequence). The CDR3 loop is CASSHWGPRETQYF. CDR3 coding DNA: TGTGCCAGCAGCCACTGGGGGCCCCGAGAGACCCAGTACTTC.

There are a few counts of this clonotype. This chain joins TRBV19 and TRBJ2-1; 7 bases agree with TRBD2. The CDR3 has 15 amino acids. From germline, CDR1 is LNHDA and CDR2 SQIVND (reference sequence). The J segment lost 4 bases and the V segment lost 6 bases, leaving 9 bases of the junction unmatched. CDR3 sequence (DNA): TGTGCCAGTAGACCGAGCGGGAACAAATACAATGAGCAGTTCTTC. Translating it yields CASRPSGNKYNEQFF. Full variable domain (outside the CDR3, taken from reference TRBV19 and TRBJ2-1): DGGITQSPKYLFRKEGQNVTLSCEQNLNHDAMYWYRQDPGQGLRLIYYSQIVNDFQKGDIAEGYSVSREKKESFPLTVTSAQKNPTAFYLCASRPSGNKYNEQFFGPGTRLTVL.

The rearrangement links TRBV9 to TRBJ2-1, with 8 positions matching TRBD2. Germline-derived CDR1 and CDR2 are SGDLS and YYNGEE. The CDR3 length is 15 residues. Trimming cost V 0 bases and J 7 bases; bases outside gene matches: 6. The CDR3 is CASSVGSGGTNEQFF. The CDR3 nucleotides are TGTGCCAGCAGCGTAGGGAGCGGGGGAACTAATGAGCAGTTCTTC.

This clonotype came up a few times. The chain employs TRBV4-2 and TRBJ2-7, with TRBD1 matching 9 bases. CDR1 is LGHNA, CDR2 YNFKEQ, per germline. V lost 1 base and J lost 6; bases outside the gene matches: 4. The CDR3 runs 14 residues. CDR3: CASSQVGTGSEQYF. CDR3 DNA sequence: TGTGCCAGCAGCCAAGTCGGGACAGGGTCCGAGCAGTACTTC.

This clonotype was picked up one time. V and J are TRBV3-1 and TRBJ2-7, with 9 bases fitting TRBD1. V lost 3 bases to trimming and J lost 2 bases; unmatched junction nucleotides: 8. The CDR3 length is 16 residues. CDR1 and CDR2 from the germline V gene are LGHDT and YNNKEL (reference sequence). The CDR3 sequence is CASSQVGQGITYEQYF. Written as DNA, the CDR3 is TGTGCCAGCAGCCAGGTGGGACAGGGTATTACCTACGAGCAGTACTTC.

This clonotype has a handful of counts. The chain links TRBV3-1 to TRBJ2-3; a possible D gene is TRBD2 (6 bases). The germline V gene encodes CDR1 LGHDT and CDR2 YNNKEL (reference sequence). The V end was cut by 0 bases, the J end by 6 bases, with 10 bases between. The CDR3 loop spans 14 amino acids. The CDR3 sequence is CASSQELARDTQYF. CDR3 in DNA: TGTGCCAGCAGCCAAGAACTAGCACGTGATACGCAGTATTTT.

In its sample, this clonotype was seen many times. The V call is TRBV12-3 or TRBV12-4, the J call TRBJ2-5; no definite D call. The CDR3 has 13 residues. The V end was cut by 3 bases, the J end by 5 bases, with 10 bases between. The CDR3 is CASSFWVWETQYF. The CDR3 coding sequence is TGTGCCAGCAGTTTTTGGGTGTGGGAGACCCAGTACTTC.

This clonotype has a handful of counts. The V call is TRBV7-8, the J call TRBJ1-1, with 7 bases aligning to TRBD1. J gave up 4 bases and V 1 base, and 6 bases lay outside the gene matches. The CDR3 covers 15 residues. In germline, CDR1 is SGHVS, CDR2 FQNEAQ. CDR3 amino acids: CASSLGAAGGTEAFF. DNA for the CDR3: TGTGCCAGCAGCTTAGGCGCCGCAGGGGGCACTGAAGCTTTCTTT. Variable domain in full (rest from reference TRBV7-8 and TRBJ1-1): GAGVSQSPRYKVAKRGQDVALRCDPISGHVSLFWYQQALGQGPEFLTYFQNEAQLDKSGLPSDRFFAERPEGSVSTLKIQRTQQEDSAVYLCASSLGAAGGTEAFFGQGTRLTVV.

The V and J genes are TRBV7-9 and TRBJ2-7, with D perhaps assigned TRBD1 or TRBD2 (6 bases each). Germline-derived CDR1 and CDR2 are SEHNR and FQNEAQ (reference sequence). V lost 5 bases and J 2 bases, leaving 13 bases between the germline ends. The CDR3 is 14 amino acids. CDR3 loop: CASSGPGAPYEQYF. The CDR3 nucleotides are TGTGCCAGCAGCGGCCCGGGGGCTCCCTACGAGCAGTACTTC.

This chain links TRBV7-9 with TRBJ2-1; D gene ambiguous. V dropped 5 bases and J dropped 10 bases, with 12 bases sitting between them. There are 12 residues in the CDR3. Germline CDR1 reads SEHNR; CDR2 reads FQNEAQ (reference sequence). Written as DNA, the CDR3 is TGTGCCAGCAGCCCCGGACCCGTGGAGCAGTTCTTC. Amino acid sequence: CASSPGPVEQFF.

The chain combines TRBV6-6 with TRBJ2-7; 10 nucleotides match TRBD2. The CDR3 consists of 13 residues. After removal of 6 bases from V and 2 bases from J, the junction contained 1 base not matched to a gene. Germline assignment: CDR1 MNHNY and CDR2 SVGAGI (reference sequence). The CDR3 region is CASRLAGAYEQYF. In DNA, the CDR3 is TGTGCCAGCAGGCTAGCGGGAGCCTACGAGCAGTACTTC.

V is TRBV27 and J is TRBJ2-7; possible D gene TRBD2, 7 bases. Trimming cost V 5 bases and J 3 bases, with 20 bases left between them. The CDR3 is made up of 16 amino acids. Germline assignment: CDR1 MNHEY and CDR2 SMNVEV (reference sequence). The CDR3 DNA reads TGTGCCAGCAGTACCAAAGGGGGGGCAGTCTTCTACGAGCAGTACTTC. It is translated as CASSTKGGAVFYEQYF.

The rearrangement joins TRBV6-5 to TRBJ2-2, with D perhaps matching TRBD2 (6 bases). Trimming removed 8 bases at V and 8 bases at J, with 9 bases between. Germline V lookup: CDR1 MNHEY, CDR2 SVGAGI. The CDR3 runs to 11 residues. CDR3 DNA sequence: TGTGCCAGCGGTCGGGGGGGGGAGCTGTTTTTT. Amino acid sequence: CASGRGGELFF.

This clonotype was observed at least ten times. The rearrangement links TRBV7-2 to TRBJ1-2; D is perhaps TRBD1 (6 bases). Germline CDR1 is SGHTA and CDR2 is FQGNSA. This CDR3 comprises 14 residues. Trimming removed 4 bases from V and 2 bases from J, with 11 bases in between. The CDR3, as DNA: TGTGCCAGCAGCTACATGGGGGCCAACTATGGCTACACCTTC. Its translation is CASSYMGANYGYTF.

This clonotype was counted at least ten times. V and J are TRBV4-2 and TRBJ2-7; D is tentatively TRBD1 or TRBD2 (5 bases each). This CDR3 is 16 amino acids long. Trimming shortened V by 0 bases and J by 4 bases, and 16 bases separated the two germline ends. Germline CDR1 and CDR2: LGHNA and YNFKEQ. The CDR3 DNA reads as TGTGCCAGCAGCCAAGAGGTCGGGACGGTTCTGTACGAGCAGTACTTC. This encodes CASSQEVGTVLYEQYF.

In the case of this clonotype: The junction shows a germline mismatch at one end, possibly a read error. V and J are TRBV11-2 and TRBJ2-3; no clear D. CDR1 and CDR2 from the germline V gene are SGHAT and FQNNGV. The CDR3 has 13 amino acids. The CDR3 DNA reads TGTGCCAGCAGCTCTAGAAGGGTGGATACGCGGTATTTT. It is translated as CASSSRRVDTRYF.